Listed below are T cell receptor beta chains from one sample, sequenced in a study of Graves' ophthalmopathy and Graves' hyperthyroidism. MiXCR, applied by TCRdb to the multiplex PCR reads, yields one record per CDR3 protein. Altogether 900,000 to 1,200,000 distinct CDR3 sequences are present, less than 45% being singletons, with the ten largest covering 11%. The material sequenced was peripheral blood or thyroid tissue (not recorded which). Source of these receptors: an adult man with Graves' hyperthyroidism. Each CDR3 is given with its conserved first and last residue. A D gene is named only where the DNA matches it firmly. The size of a clone is reported for some rows only, either as once, few or many, or as a class for expanded clones.

j_call v_call clone_size d_call cdr3_aa cdr3_nt
TRBJ2-7 TRBV12-3/TRBV12-4 . TRBD2 CASSFGGLASYEQYF TGTGCCAGCAGTTTTGGGGGACTAGCTTCCTACGAGCAGTACTTC
TRBJ2-5 TRBV12-3/TRBV12-4 few TRBD2 CASSKALYGRKGETQYF TGTGCCAGCAGTAAAGCCTTATACGGGAGGAAGGGAGAGACCCAGTACTTC
TRBJ2-7 TRBV29-1 many TRBD1 CSVTGTVPYEQYF TGCAGCGTTACCGGGACAGTCCCCTACGAGCAGTACTTC
TRBJ2-2 TRBV12-3/TRBV12-4 . TRBD2 CASSLPGLAGFANTGELFF TGTGCCAGCAGTCTCCCGGGACTAGCGGGGTTCGCGAACACCGGGGAGCTGTTTTTT
TRBJ2-7 TRBV5-1 . TRBD1 CASSTYTGGVDEQYF TGCGCCAGCAGCACCTATACAGGGGGCGTCGACGAGCAGTACTTC
TRBJ2-7 TRBV12-3/TRBV12-4 . . CASSLQAREQYF TGTGCCAGCAGTTTACAGGCGCGCGAGCAGTACTTC
TRBJ2-5 TRBV9 many TRBD2 CASSETSGIGTQYF TGTGCCAGCAGCGAGACTAGCGGGATCGGGACCCAGTACTTC
TRBJ1-5 TRBV20-1 . . CSAKGTLAGESPQHF TGCAGTGCTAAGGGGACTTTAGCAGGGGAGTCACCCCAGCATTTT
TRBJ2-7 TRBV7-2 . TRBD1 CASSRRQGQREQYF TGTGCCAGCAGCCGCCGACAGGGTCAACGCGAGCAGTACTTC
TRBJ1-1 TRBV10-3 . . CAISGGKRGAGLENTEAFF TGTGCCATCAGTGGTGGAAAAAGGGGCGCAGGGCTTGAGAACACTGAAGCTTTCTTT
TRBJ2-3 TRBV10-2 . TRBD1 CASSHTGGDTQYF TGCGCCAGCAGCCACACAGGGGGAGATACGCAGTATTTT
TRBJ2-7 TRBV7-3 few TRBD1 CASSLVRDRGIYEQYF TGTGCCAGCAGCTTAGTGCGGGACAGGGGGATCTACGAGCAGTACTTC
TRBJ1-1 TRBV5-1 many TRBD1 CASSLVGTVTEAFF TGCGCCAGCAGCTTGGTTGGGACAGTCACTGAAGCTTTCTTT
TRBJ2-5 TRBV14 . . CASSGRQDGLETQYF TGTGCCAGCAGCGGCAGACAGGACGGCCTAGAGACCCAGTACTTC
TRBJ2-6 TRBV19 . . CASRLAEGSGANVLTF TGTGCCAGTAGGTTAGCAGAGGGGTCTGGGGCCAACGTCCTGACTTTC
TRBJ1-6 TRBV20-1 many . CVGGRPNSPLHF TGCGTGGGAGGGAGGCCGAATTCACCCCTCCACTTT
TRBJ2-7 TRBV7-2 . . CASSADRATGEQYF TGTGCCAGCAGCGCAGACAGAGCCACCGGGGAGCAGTACTTC
TRBJ2-2 TRBV20-1 . TRBD1 CSARDLDGQGASGELFF TGCAGTGCTAGAGATCTCGATGGACAGGGGGCCTCCGGGGAGCTGTTTTTT
TRBJ1-6 TRBV7-8 many . CASSLGQPSSYNSPLHF TGTGCCAGCAGCTTAGGACAGCCGAGCTCCTATAATTCACCCCTCCACTTT
TRBJ2-5 TRBV7-3 many TRBD1 CASSQTGGIQETQYF TGTGCCAGCAGCCAGACAGGGGGAATCCAAGAGACCCAGTACTTC
TRBJ1-2 TRBV6-2/TRBV6-3 once . CASRELGQDGYTF TGTGCCAGCAGGGAACTCGGCCAGGATGGCTACACCTTC
TRBJ2-7 TRBV4-3 . . CASSQDYSSAYEQYF TGCGCCAGCAGCCAAGATTACAGTTCGGCCTACGAGCAGTACTTC
TRBJ1-2 TRBV9 few . CASSPPSVLYGYTF TGTGCCAGCTCACCACCGTCAGTACTCTATGGCTACACCTTC
TRBJ1-5 TRBV7-9 many . CASSLYDQPQHF TGTGCCAGCAGCTTATACGATCAGCCCCAGCATTTT
TRBJ1-1 TRBV2 . . CAWSENRYPSTEAFF TGTGCCTGGAGTGAAAACAGGTACCCGAGCACTGAAGCTTTCTTT
TRBJ2-5 TRBV30 . . CAWSRRGKTQYF TGTGCCTGGAGTCGTAGGGGAAAGACCCAGTACTTC
TRBJ1-6 TRBV14 many . CASSQFPDSPLHF TGTGCCAGCAGCCAATTTCCGGATTCACCCCTCCACTTT
TRBJ2-1 TRBV10-2 . . CASSEFNEQFF TGCGCCAGCAGTGAGTTTAATGAGCAGTTCTTC
TRBJ2-5 TRBV29-1 . TRBD1 CSGDRGLETQYF TGCAGCGGGGACAGGGGATTAGAGACCCAGTACTTC
TRBJ1-2 TRBV25-1 few . CASSEDGVYYGYTF TGTGCCAGCAGTGAGGACGGGGTTTACTATGGCTACACCTTC
TRBJ2-5 TRBV25-1 . . CTSRDGEAQYF TGTACCAGCAGAGATGGAGAGGCCCAGTACTTC
TRBJ1-4 TRBV7-9 many . CASSVQSTNEKLFF TGTGCCAGCAGCGTTCAGTCAACTAATGAAAAACTGTTTTTT
TRBJ2-7 TRBV19 few . CASTRGPPGGTYYEQYF TGTGCCAGTACAAGAGGGCCTCCGGGGGGCACTTACTACGAGCAGTACTTC
TRBJ2-2 TRBV20-1 . TRBD1 CQLGTGDTGELFF TGCCAGCTCGGGACAGGGGACACCGGGGAGCTGTTTTTT
TRBJ1-3 TRBV6-5 . TRBD1 CASSEALGGGGNTIYF TGTGCCAGCAGTGAAGCGCTCGGAGGGGGCGGAAACACCATATATTTT
TRBJ2-5 TRBV6-5 few TRBD1 CASSSTGKETQYF TGTGCCAGCAGTTCGACAGGGAAAGAGACCCAGTACTTC
TRBJ2-7 TRBV7-2 . TRBD2 CASSPLAGALYEQYF TGTGCCAGCAGCCCATTAGCGGGAGCGCTCTACGAGCAGTACTTC
TRBJ2-1 TRBV5-1 few . CASSFGDTKETQFF TGCGCCAGCAGCTTTGGGGACACGAAGGAGACCCAGTTCTTC
TRBJ2-5 TRBV7-2 . TRBD2 CASGKTTSGGETQYF TGTGCCAGCGGCAAAACGACTAGCGGGGGGGAGACCCAGTACTTC
TRBJ2-5 TRBV5-1 . . CASSEGSGETQYF TGCGCCAGCAGCGAGGGAAGCGGAGAGACCCAGTACTTC
TRBJ1-2 TRBV5-6 . . CAGSQDYADRGYTF TGTGCCGGCAGCCAAGATTACGCGGATCGGGGCTACACCTTC
TRBJ1-3 TRBV10-3 . TRBD1 CAISESTGPHSDTIYF TGTGCCATCAGTGAGTCGACAGGGCCCCATTCAGACACCATATATTTT
TRBJ1-1 TRBV5-1 . . CASRAYGNTEAFF TGCGCCAGCAGAGCATATGGGAACACTGAAGCTTTCTTT
TRBJ2-5 TRBV29-1 . TRBD2 CSSPRTRETQYF TGCAGCAGTCCCCGGACTAGGGAGACCCAGTACTTC
TRBJ1-6 TRBV7-2 few . CASRWGGGGSPLHF TGTGCCAGCCGTTGGGGGGGGGGCGGTTCACCCCTCCACTTT